This record concerns one T cell receptor (beta chain) sequence. Its antigen is not identified. Clones were read by immunoSEQ multiplex PCR, and TCRdb kept only the in-frame ones, dropping some. The top ten clones hold roughly an eighth of a sample with about 220,000 clones, 65% to 85% of them seen once. The germline gives CDR1 SNHLY, CDR2 FYNNEI. The CDR3 is made up of 17 amino acids. The V end lost 3 bases, the J end lost 2 bases, and 20 bases lay between the germline ends. The sample belongs to a study of cytomegalovirus exposure and HLA in healthy donors. Study results and limitations: The authors listed 150 to 200 TCR beta chains as cytomegalovirus-associated.

The TCR sequence derives from a woman in her thirties in good health and CMV-seropositive. The sequenced sample was PBMCs. The chain has TRBV2 and TRBJ2-7; weak D call: TRBD1 (6 bases). As DNA, the CDR3 is TGTGCCAGCAGTGACCCCGGACAGCCTGGGCGCCCCTACGAGCAGTACTTC. Its translation: CASSDPGQPGRPYEQYF.